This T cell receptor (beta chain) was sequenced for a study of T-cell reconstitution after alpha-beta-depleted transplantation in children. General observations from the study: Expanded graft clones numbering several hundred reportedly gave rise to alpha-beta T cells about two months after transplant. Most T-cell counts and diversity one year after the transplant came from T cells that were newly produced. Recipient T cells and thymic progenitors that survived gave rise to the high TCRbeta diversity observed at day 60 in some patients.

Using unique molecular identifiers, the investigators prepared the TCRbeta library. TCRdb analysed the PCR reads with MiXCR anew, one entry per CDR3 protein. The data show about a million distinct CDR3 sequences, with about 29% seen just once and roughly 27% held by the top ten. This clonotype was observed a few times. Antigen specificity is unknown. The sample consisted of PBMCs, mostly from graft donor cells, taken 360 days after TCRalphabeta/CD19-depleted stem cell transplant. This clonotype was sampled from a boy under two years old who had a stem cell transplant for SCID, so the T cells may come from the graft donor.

CDR3 nucleotides: TGTGCCAGCAGCCTGGGACTAGCGCCGACCGTCTTCTACGAGCAGTACTTC. Protein sequence: CASSLGLAPTVFYEQYF. The genes are TRBV28 and TRBJ2-7; 10 bases map to TRBD2. The CDR3 length is 17 residues. From germline, CDR1 is MDHEN and CDR2 SYDVKM. V trimming: 6 bases; J trimming: 3 bases; junction bases outside the gene matches: 14.